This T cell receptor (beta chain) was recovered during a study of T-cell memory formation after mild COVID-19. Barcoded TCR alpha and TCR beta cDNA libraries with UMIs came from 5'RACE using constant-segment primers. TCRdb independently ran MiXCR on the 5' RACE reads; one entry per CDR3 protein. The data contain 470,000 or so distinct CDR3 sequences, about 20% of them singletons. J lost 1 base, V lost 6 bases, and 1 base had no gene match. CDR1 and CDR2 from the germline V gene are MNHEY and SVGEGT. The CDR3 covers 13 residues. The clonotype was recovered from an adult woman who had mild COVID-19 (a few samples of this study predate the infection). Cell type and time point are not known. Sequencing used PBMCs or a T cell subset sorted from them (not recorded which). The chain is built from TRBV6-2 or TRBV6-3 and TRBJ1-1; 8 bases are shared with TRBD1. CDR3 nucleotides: TGTGCCAGCAGGGGGACAGGGAACACTGAAGCTTTCTTT. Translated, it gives CASRGTGNTEAFF.